Presented here are 19 T cell receptor beta chains from one specimen sequenced in a study of blood T cell repertoires in COVID-19. This table comes from immunoSEQ multiplex PCR, and its TCRdb copy is limited to in-frame clones, with some not included. The repertoire consists of 93,000 or so clones, with more than 85% occurring once and the leading ten covering under 8%. Material: peripheral blood. These receptors came from a human donor in a cohort sampled during active COVID-19.

The J gene is TRBJ1-1, the V gene TRBV19, with D hard to call. The length of the CDR3 is 18 residues. CDR1 LNHDA and CDR2 SQIVND come from the germline V gene (reference sequence). The V end was cut by 3 bases, the J end by 5 bases, with 25 bases between. CDR3 in amino acids: CASSIPTPRPLGGTEAFF. CDR3 DNA sequence: TGTGCCAGTAGTATCCCAACGCCAAGGCCCCTTGGAGGGACTGAAGCTTTCTTT.

V and J are TRBV27 and TRBJ2-3, with 7 bases lining up with TRBD2. The CDR3 totals 18 residues. The V segment lost 6 bases and the J segment 0 bases; nucleotides outside the gene matches: 15. Germline-derived CDR1 and CDR2 are MNHEY and SMNVEV (reference sequence). The CDR3 here is CASSMGGEAGWSTDTQYF. The CDR3 nucleotides read TGTGCCAGCAGCATGGGGGGGGAAGCGGGATGGAGCACAGATACGCAGTATTTT.

The chain has TRBV14 and TRBJ2-1; the D gene is possibly TRBD1 (6 bases). Germline V gene lookup returns CDR1 SGHDN and CDR2 FVKESK. With 0 bases removed from V and 8 bases from J, the gap between germline ends came to 20 bases. The CDR3 is 17 residues long. The CDR3 DNA sequence: TGTGCCAGCAGCCAAGATCGCTGGAACAGGGAGAGAGATGAGCAGTTCTTC. It is translated as CASSQDRWNRERDEQFF.

The chain employs TRBV5-1 and TRBJ2-7; D perhaps matches TRBD1 (5 bases). CDR1 SGHRS and CDR2 YFSETQ come from the germline V gene. CDR3 length: 15 amino acids. Trimming cost V 0 bases and J 4 bases, with 14 bases left between them. The CDR3 nucleotides read TGCGCCAGCAGCTTGGGGGGCTCCGTGGAATACGAGCAGTACTTC. Encoded protein: CASSLGGSVEYEQYF.

The chain has TRBV5-6 and TRBJ2-1, with 9 bases identical to TRBD1. CDR1 SGHDT and CDR2 YYEEEE come from the germline V gene. Trimming cost V 2 bases and J 4 bases; bases outside gene matches: 4. The CDR3 is 15 amino acids. CDR3 nucleotides: TGTGCCAGCAGCTTACCGGGACAGGGTTACAATGAGCAGTTCTTC. The encoded protein is CASSLPGQGYNEQFF.

The chain uses TRBV28 and TRBJ2-5; D perhaps matches TRBD2 (7 bases). Germline-derived CDR1 and CDR2 are MDHEN and SYDVKM. CDR3 length: 14 amino acids. Trimming removed 2 bases from V and 7 bases from J, with 14 bases in between. As DNA, the CDR3 is TGTGCCAGCAGTTTAGGGGGGGCTGAGGGGACCCAGTACTTC. Its translation is CASSLGGAEGTQYF.

This chain connects TRBV6-5 to TRBJ1-1, with 9 bases matching TRBD1. The CDR3 loop spans 14 amino acids. In germline, CDR1 is MNHEY, CDR2 SVGAGI. J was trimmed by 9 bases and V by 0 bases; bases with no gene match: 5. CDR3 sequence: CASSYSMGTGKAFF. The CDR3 coding sequence is TGTGCCAGCAGTTACTCGATGGGGACAGGGAAAGCTTTCTTT.

In its sample, this clone was seen a few times. The chain joins TRBV10-3 to TRBJ2-3; 7 bases line up with TRBD1. The CDR3 consists of 14 residues. The germline V gene encodes CDR1 ENHRY and CDR2 SYGVKD. V dropped 7 bases and J dropped 2; count of bases not matched to a gene: 6. The CDR3 loop is CAIKPGQNTDTQYF. DNA of the CDR3: TGTGCCATCAAACCGGGACAGAACACAGATACGCAGTATTTT.

V gene TRBV7-9 combines with J gene TRBJ1-1; D is undetermined. The CDR3 runs to 15 residues. Germline-derived CDR1 and CDR2 are SEHNR and FQNEAQ (reference sequence). The V end was cut by 1 base, the J end by 1 base, with 10 bases between. DNA for the CDR3: TGTGCCAGCAGCTTAGTGTCTGGGCGGAACACTGAAGCTTTCTTT. This codes for CASSLVSGRNTEAFF.

As DNA, the CDR3 is TGCGCCAGCAGCCAAGGAGGGAGAATGTTCACCGGGGAGCTGTTTTTT. It specifies CASSQGGRMFTGELFF. The chain recombines TRBV4-1 with TRBJ2-2, with D possibly being TRBD2 (5 bases). Between the trimmed V and J ends, which lost 1 base and 4 bases, there was a span of 13 bases. The germline V gene encodes CDR1 MGHRA and CDR2 YSYEKL. The CDR3 is 16 amino acids.

The gene calls are TRBV9 and TRBJ2-1, with a possible D match to TRBD2 (6 bases). The CDR3 runs to 15 residues. Germline values: CDR1 SGDLS, CDR2 YYNGEE. V lost 3 bases and J 8 bases, leaving 18 bases between the germline ends. The CDR3 sequence is CASSAEHSGGDEQFF. The CDR3 DNA reads TGTGCCAGCAGCGCCGAACACAGCGGAGGGGATGAGCAGTTCTTC.

The chain links TRBV6-5 to TRBJ2-7; D is ambiguous. CDR3 length: 13 residues. Trimming stripped 2 bases from V and 0 bases from J, with 5 bases between. CDR1 and CDR2 from the germline V gene are MNHEY and SVGAGI. CDR3 sequence: CASSYTTSYEQYF. In DNA form, the CDR3 reads TGTGCCAGCAGTTACACTACCTCCTACGAGCAGTACTTC.

CDR3 loop: CASSTSGHYEQYF. CDR3 DNA sequence: TGTGCCAGCAGTACTAGCGGGCACTACGAGCAGTACTTC. The chain recombines TRBV27 with TRBJ2-7; TRBD2 aligns across 9 bases. With 5 bases clipped from V and 3 bases from J, the junction kept 2 bases outside the gene matches. CDR1 and CDR2 (germline): MNHEY, SMNVEV (reference sequence). This CDR3 comprises 13 residues.

The rearrangement links TRBV19 to TRBJ2-5; TRBD1 aligns across 9 bases. The trim removed 3 bases at V and 4 bases at J, leaving 6 bases unmatched. This CDR3 contains 15 residues. Looked up from germline, CDR1 is LNHDA and CDR2 is SQIVND (reference sequence). CDR3 region: CASSILQGARETQYF. The CDR3 bases are TGTGCCAGTAGTATCCTACAGGGGGCTCGAGAGACCCAGTACTTC.

This chain links TRBV6-5 with TRBJ2-1; 8 nucleotides line up with TRBD2. There are 15 residues in the CDR3. From germline, CDR1 is MNHEY and CDR2 SVGAGI. The V segment lost 6 bases and the J segment 0 bases; nucleotides outside the gene matches: 4. The CDR3 loop is CASRKRESSYNEQFF. In nucleotides, the CDR3 is TGTGCCAGCAGAAAGCGGGAGAGCTCCTACAATGAGCAGTTCTTC.

The chain joins TRBV19 to TRBJ2-5; 8 bases agree with TRBD1. The length of the CDR3 is 15 residues. V dropped 6 bases and J dropped 2; count of bases not matched to a gene: 8. CDR1 is LNHDA, CDR2 SQIVND, per germline (reference sequence). CDR3 DNA: TGTGCCAGTAGCCCTTCAAGGACAGGGCAAGAGACCCAGTACTTC. It specifies CASSPSRTGQETQYF.

In its sample, this clone was seen once. The chain has TRBV9 and TRBJ2-6; 8 bases match TRBD1. Germline V gene data show CDR1 as SGDLS and CDR2 as YYNGEE. V gave up 4 bases and J gave up 1 base; unmatched junction bases: 10. The CDR3 runs to 18 residues. In DNA form, the CDR3 reads TGTGCCAGCAGCCTTAAGGACAGGGTTGAATCTGGGGCCAACGTCCTGACTTTC. Its translation is CASSLKDRVESGANVLTF.

This chain joins TRBV5-4 and TRBJ2-7, with 12 bases identical to TRBD2. Germline V gives CDR1 SGHNT, CDR2 YYREEE (reference sequence). After removal of 4 bases from V and 2 bases from J, the junction contained 7 bases not matched to a gene. The CDR3 loop spans 16 amino acids. This CDR3 is CASSLGLAGNAYEQYF. Written as DNA, the CDR3 is TGTGCCAGCAGCCTCGGACTAGCGGGGAATGCCTACGAGCAGTACTTC.

The chain carries TRBV3-1 (or the pseudogene TRBV3-2) and TRBJ2-1, with 12 bases identical to TRBD2. The CDR3 contains 15 residues. Trimming cost V 4 bases and J 8 bases; bases outside gene matches: 6. The germline V gene encodes CDR1 LGHDT and CDR2 YNNKEL (reference sequence). The CDR3 reads CASSPPGLAGHEQFF. The CDR3 nucleotides are TGTGCCAGCAGCCCCCCGGGACTAGCGGGTCATGAGCAGTTCTTC.